A single sample is the source of the 14 T cell receptor beta chains below, sequenced in a study of sequential checkpoint blockade in melanoma. Sequenced by immunoSEQ multiplex PCR; TCRdb stores in-frame clones only, minus some. Found here are about 12,000 clones, 25% to 30% of them singletons; the top ten hold around 16%. As to treatment: randomized to nivolumab then ipilimumab (arm A) or the reverse (arm B). The sample in question was tumor tissue (inferred from file names), obtained from a patient given nivolumab and ipilimumab in sequence. These receptors were collected from a human donor with melanoma.

The chain employs TRBV6-8 and TRBJ1-3, with D perhaps TRBD1 (6 bases). Germline CDR1 MNHGY, CDR2 SAAAGT. CDR3 size: 16 residues. Trimming shortened V by 0 bases and J by 3 bases, and 12 bases separated the two germline ends. The CDR3 nucleotides read TGTGCCAGCAGTTACTCGAGACAGGCCTTTGGAAACACCATATATTTT. It codes for CASSYSRQAFGNTIYF.

V and J are TRBV18 and TRBJ2-1, with D perhaps assigned TRBD1 or TRBD2 (5 bases each). Per germline, CDR1 KGHSH and CDR2 LQKENI. V dropped 3 bases and J dropped 2 bases, with 11 bases sitting between them. This CDR3 region has 15 residues. The chain's CDR3 is CASSPPGQPYNEQFF. In DNA form, the CDR3 reads TGTGCCAGCTCACCCCCGGGGCAACCCTACAATGAGCAGTTCTTC.

This clone qualifies as medium-sized. J is TRBJ2-1 and V is TRBV5-1, with D perhaps TRBD2 (5 bases). Looked up from germline, CDR1 is SGHRS and CDR2 is YFSETQ. The CDR3 runs 15 residues. Between the trimmed V and J ends, which lost 0 bases and 5 bases, there was a span of 12 bases. The CDR3 reads CASSLELARNNEQFF. The DNA for the CDR3 is TGCGCCAGCAGCTTGGAGTTAGCGCGTAACAATGAGCAGTTCTTC. Filled out from reference TRBV5-1 and TRBJ2-1, the complete variable domain reads KAGVTQTPRYLIKTRGQQVTLSCSPISGHRSVSWYQQTPGQGLQFLFEYFSETQRNKGNFPGRFSGRQFSNSRSEMNVSTLELGDSALYLCASSLELARNNEQFFGPGTRLTVL.

CDR3 amino acids: CASSFRGFQPQHF. The CDR3 nucleotides read TGTGCCAGCAGTTTCAGGGGGTTTCAGCCCCAGCATTTT. V usage is TRBV28 and J usage is TRBJ1-5; 7 nucleotides align to TRBD1. The CDR3 is made up of 13 amino acids. V lost 3 bases and J lost 6; bases outside the gene matches: 2. From germline, CDR1 is MDHEN and CDR2 SYDVKM. The complete variable domain, with remaining parts taken from reference TRBV28 and TRBJ1-5, reads DVKVTQSSRYLVKRTGEKVFLECVQDMDHENMFWYRQDPGLGLRLIYFSYDVKMKEKGDIPEGYSVSREKKERFSLILESASTNQTSMYLCASSFRGFQPQHFGDGTRLSIL.

This clone was seen repeatedly, ten times or more. The rearrangement joins TRBV4-1 to TRBJ2-3; D uncertain. The germline V and J ends were trimmed by 0 bases and 2 bases, with 6 bases remaining between them. The CDR3 has 14 amino acids. CDR1 MGHRA and CDR2 YSYEKL come from the germline V gene. This CDR3 reads CASSQDLVTDTQYF. The CDR3 coding sequence is TGCGCCAGCAGCCAAGATTTGGTCACAGATACGCAGTATTTT.

V and J are TRBV9 and TRBJ2-3; the match to TRBD1 covers 9 bases. CDR1 and CDR2 (germline): SGDLS, YYNGEE. This CDR3 contains 17 residues. The trim removed 0 bases at V and 3 bases at J, leaving 8 bases unmatched. CDR3 DNA: TGTGCCAGCAGCGTAGAGAGACAGGGGGGAAGAACAGATACGCAGTATTTT. Encoded protein: CASSVERQGGRTDTQYF.

The gene calls are TRBV25-1 and TRBJ1-2; D uncertain. The CDR3 loop spans 13 amino acids. Trimming stripped 8 bases from V and 0 bases from J, with 10 bases between. Germline-derived CDR1 and CDR2 are MGHDK and SYGVNS. The CDR3 loop is CASSWTANYGYTF. CDR3 nucleotide sequence: TGTGCCAGCTCCTGGACGGCTAACTATGGCTACACCTTC.

This clone was picked up one time. This chain links TRBV5-1 with TRBJ2-1; 8 bases fit TRBD2. The J segment lost 6 bases and the V segment lost 1 base, leaving 3 bases of the junction unmatched. Germline CDR1 and CDR2: SGHRS and YFSETQ. The CDR3 has 14 amino acids. The CDR3 sequence is CASSLSLAGNEQFF. DNA for the CDR3: TGCGCCAGCAGCTTGTCGCTAGCGGGCAATGAGCAGTTCTTC. Full variable domain (outside the CDR3, taken from reference TRBV5-1 and TRBJ2-1): KAGVTQTPRYLIKTRGQQVTLSCSPISGHRSVSWYQQTPGQGLQFLFEYFSETQRNKGNFPGRFSGRQFSNSRSEMNVSTLELGDSALYLCASSLSLAGNEQFFGPGTRLTVL.

This clone was counted a few times. The rearrangement joins TRBV28 to TRBJ1-5; 9 nucleotides match TRBD1. With V trimmed by 8 bases and J by 3 bases, 11 bases remained unmatched. The CDR3 spans 16 residues. Germline loops: CDR1 MDHEN, CDR2 SYDVKM. The CDR3 is CASLTSTGGDNQPQHF. Written as DNA, the CDR3 is TGTGCCAGCTTAACCTCTACAGGGGGCGACAATCAGCCCCAGCATTTT.

This rearrangement joins TRBV15 to TRBJ2-1; the match to TRBD2 covers 7 bases. Per the germline V gene, CDR1 is LNHNV and CDR2 is YYDKDF (reference sequence). This CDR3 has 17 amino acids. The ends lost 3 bases at V and 5 bases at J; junction bases unmatched: 13. The CDR3 spells CATSSPSGWVLNNEQFF. The CDR3 nucleotides read TGTGCCACCAGCAGCCCTAGCGGTTGGGTTTTGAACAATGAGCAGTTCTTC. The full variable domain, completed using reference TRBV15 and TRBJ2-1, is DAMVIQNPRYQVTQFGKPVTLSCSQTLNHNVMYWYQQKSSQAPKLLFHYYDKDFNNEADTPDNFQSRRPNTSFCFLDIRSPGLGDTAMYLCATSSPSGWVLNNEQFFGPGTRLTVL.

The chain uses TRBV6-8 and TRBJ2-1; weak D call: TRBD1 (6 bases). The germline V gene has CDR1 MNHGY and CDR2 SAAAGT. Trimming took 7 bases from V and 5 from J, leaving 18 bases between them. This CDR3 region has 15 residues. This CDR3 is CASKGGGQLHNEQFF. CDR3 nucleotides: TGTGCCAGCAAGGGCGGCGGACAGCTCCACAATGAGCAGTTCTTC.

This clone is deemed medium-sized (0.01 to 0.1%). The rearrangement joins TRBV28 to TRBJ1-5, with 7 bases aligning to TRBD1. Germline assignment: CDR1 MDHEN and CDR2 SYDVKM. There are 18 residues in the CDR3. V trimming: 0 bases; J trimming: 2 bases; junction bases outside the gene matches: 10. CDR3 in amino acids: CASSLWRQGRSGNQPQHF. Here the CDR3 DNA reads TGTGCCAGCAGTTTATGGCGACAGGGTCGATCCGGCAATCAGCCCCAGCATTTT. The full variable domain, rest sourced from reference TRBV28 and TRBJ1-5, is DVKVTQSSRYLVKRTGEKVFLECVQDMDHENMFWYRQDPGLGLRLIYFSYDVKMKEKGDIPEGYSVSREKKERFSLILESASTNQTSMYLCASSLWRQGRSGNQPQHFGDGTRLSIL.

The chain carries TRBV4-1 and TRBJ2-1; TRBD1 matches at 9 bases. Germline loops: CDR1 MGHRA, CDR2 YSYEKL. Germline trimming cut 1 base from V and 10 bases from J; bases unmatched to any gene: 11. CDR3 length equals 16 residues. CDR3 sequence: CASSQGVGQGLQEQFF. The CDR3 DNA reads TGCGCCAGCAGCCAAGGGGTCGGACAGGGGCTTCAGGAGCAGTTCTTC.

Many counts were recorded for this clone. This rearrangement joins TRBV6-1 to TRBJ2-6; the D is unclear. In germline, CDR1 is MNHNS, CDR2 SASEGT. Deletions cut 1 base from V and 0 bases from J, with 4 bases between. CDR3 length equals 15 residues. The CDR3 DNA reads TGTGCCAGCAGTGAAGTAGTCTCTGGGGCCAACGTCCTGACTTTC. This codes for CASSEVVSGANVLTF.